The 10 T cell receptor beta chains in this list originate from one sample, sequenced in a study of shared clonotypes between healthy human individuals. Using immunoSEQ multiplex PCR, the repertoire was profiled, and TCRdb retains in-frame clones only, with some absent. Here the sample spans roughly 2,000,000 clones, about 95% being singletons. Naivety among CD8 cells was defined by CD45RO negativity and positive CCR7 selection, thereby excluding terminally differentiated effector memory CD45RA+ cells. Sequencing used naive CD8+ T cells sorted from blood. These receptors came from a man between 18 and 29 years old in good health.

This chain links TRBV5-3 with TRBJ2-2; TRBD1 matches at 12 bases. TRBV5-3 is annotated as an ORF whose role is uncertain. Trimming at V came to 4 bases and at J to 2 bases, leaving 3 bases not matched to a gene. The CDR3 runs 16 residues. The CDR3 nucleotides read TGTGCCAGAAGCAGGGACAGGGGGCCAAACACCGGGGAGCTGTTTTTT. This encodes CARSRDRGPNTGELFF.

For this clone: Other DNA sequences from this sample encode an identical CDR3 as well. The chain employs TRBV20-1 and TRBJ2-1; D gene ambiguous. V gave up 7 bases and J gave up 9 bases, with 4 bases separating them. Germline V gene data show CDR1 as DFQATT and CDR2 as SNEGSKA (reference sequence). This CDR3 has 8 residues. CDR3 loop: CSVGEQFF. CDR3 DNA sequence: TGCAGTGTGGGTGAGCAGTTCTTC.

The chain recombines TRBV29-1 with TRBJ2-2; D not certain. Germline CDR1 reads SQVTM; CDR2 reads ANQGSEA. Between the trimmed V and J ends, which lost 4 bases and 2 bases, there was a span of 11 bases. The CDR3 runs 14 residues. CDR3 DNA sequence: TGCAGCGTTGTGGATGCGGATAACACCGGGGAGCTGTTTTTT. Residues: CSVVDADNTGELFF.

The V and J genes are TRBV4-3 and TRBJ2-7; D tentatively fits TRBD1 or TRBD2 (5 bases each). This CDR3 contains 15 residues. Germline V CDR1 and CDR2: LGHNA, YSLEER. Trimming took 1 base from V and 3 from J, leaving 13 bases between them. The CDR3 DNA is TGCGCCAGCAGCCAAGTCTGGGGGTCAGGCTACGAGCAGTACTTC. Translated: CASSQVWGSGYEQYF.

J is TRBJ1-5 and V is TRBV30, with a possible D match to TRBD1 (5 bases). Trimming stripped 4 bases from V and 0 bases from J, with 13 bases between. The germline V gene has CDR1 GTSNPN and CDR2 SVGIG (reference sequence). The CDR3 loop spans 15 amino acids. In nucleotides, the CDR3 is TGTGCCTGGAACTCCGGGGCTAATAGCAATCAGCCCCAGCATTTT. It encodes CAWNSGANSNQPQHF. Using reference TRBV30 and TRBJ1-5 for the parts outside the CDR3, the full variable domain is SQTIHQWPATLVQPVGSPLSLECTVEGTSNPNLYWYRQAAGRGLQLLFYSVGIGQISSEVPQNLSASRPQDRQFILSSKKLLLSDSGFYLCAWNSGANSNQPQHFGDGTRLSIL.

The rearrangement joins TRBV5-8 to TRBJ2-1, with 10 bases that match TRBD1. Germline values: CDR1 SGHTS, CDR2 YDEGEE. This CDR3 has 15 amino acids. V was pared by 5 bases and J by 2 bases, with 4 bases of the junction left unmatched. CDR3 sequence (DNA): TGTGCCAGCAGACCCGGGACAGGGGCCTACAATGAGCAGTTCTTC. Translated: CASRPGTGAYNEQFF.

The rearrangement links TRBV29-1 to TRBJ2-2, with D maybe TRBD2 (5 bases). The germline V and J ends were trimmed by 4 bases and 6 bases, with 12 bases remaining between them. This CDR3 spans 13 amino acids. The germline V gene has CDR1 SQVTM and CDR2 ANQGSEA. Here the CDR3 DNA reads TGCAGCGTTGTGTGGACGGGGTCCGGGGAGCTGTTTTTT. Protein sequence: CSVVWTGSGELFF.

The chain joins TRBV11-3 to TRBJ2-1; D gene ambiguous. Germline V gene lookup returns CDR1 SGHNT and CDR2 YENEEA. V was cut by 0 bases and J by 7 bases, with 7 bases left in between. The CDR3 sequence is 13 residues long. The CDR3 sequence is CASSLERVNEQFF. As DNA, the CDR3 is TGTGCCAGCAGCTTAGAAAGAGTGAATGAGCAGTTCTTC. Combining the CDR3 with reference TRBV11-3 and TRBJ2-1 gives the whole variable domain EAGVVQSPRYKIIEKKQPVAFWCNPISGHNTLYWYLQNLGQGPELLIRYENEEAVDDSQLPKDRFSAERLKGVDSTLKIQPAELGDSAVYLCASSLERVNEQFFGPGTRLTVL.

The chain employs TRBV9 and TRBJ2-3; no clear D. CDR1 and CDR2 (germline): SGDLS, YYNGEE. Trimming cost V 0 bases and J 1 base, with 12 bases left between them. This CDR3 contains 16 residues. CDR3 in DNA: TGTGCCAGCAGCGTAGACAGCCCGGGTGGCACAGATACGCAGTATTTT. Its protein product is CASSVDSPGGTDTQYF.

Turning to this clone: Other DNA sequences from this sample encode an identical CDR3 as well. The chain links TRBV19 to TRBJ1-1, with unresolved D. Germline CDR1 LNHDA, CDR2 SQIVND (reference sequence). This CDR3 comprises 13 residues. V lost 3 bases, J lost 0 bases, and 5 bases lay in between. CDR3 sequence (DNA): TGTGCCAGTAGTATCTCACTGAACACTGAAGCTTTCTTT. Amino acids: CASSISLNTEAFF.